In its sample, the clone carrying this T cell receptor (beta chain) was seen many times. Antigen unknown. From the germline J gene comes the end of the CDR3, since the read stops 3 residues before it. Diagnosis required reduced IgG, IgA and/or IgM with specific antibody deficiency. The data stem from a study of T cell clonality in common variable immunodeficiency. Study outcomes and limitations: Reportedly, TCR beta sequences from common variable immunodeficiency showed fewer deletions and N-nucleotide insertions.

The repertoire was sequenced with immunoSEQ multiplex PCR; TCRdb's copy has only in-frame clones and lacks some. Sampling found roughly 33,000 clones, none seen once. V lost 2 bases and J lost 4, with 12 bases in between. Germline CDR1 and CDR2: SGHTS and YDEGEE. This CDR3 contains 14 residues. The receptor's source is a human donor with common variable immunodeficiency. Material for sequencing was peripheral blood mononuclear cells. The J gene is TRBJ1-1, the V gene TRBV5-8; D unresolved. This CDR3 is CASSFYTGITEAFF. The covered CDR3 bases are TGTGCCAGCAGCTTCTATACGGGGATCACTGAA.